This T cell receptor beta chain was recovered during a study of blood T cell repertoires in COVID-19. V was pared by 2 bases and J by 10 bases, with 6 bases of the junction left unmatched. The CDR3 is made up of 16 amino acids. Germline V gives CDR1 KGHSH, CDR2 LQKENI. The assay was immunoSEQ multiplex PCR, and TCRdb's table has in-frame clones only and misses some. Altogether hundreds of thousands of clones are present, over 75% being singletons, with the ten largest covering approximately 8.5%. Sequencing was done on a sample of peripheral blood. The source of this sequence is a man between 18 and 35 years old with active or convalescent COVID-19. The rearrangement uses TRBV18 and TRBJ2-1; 15 bases match TRBD2. CDR3 amino acids: CASSPRTSGGAGEQFF. The CDR3 DNA sequence: TGTGCCAGCTCACCAAGGACTAGCGGGGGGGCCGGGGAGCAGTTCTTC. Based on the CDR3 plus reference TRBV18 and TRBJ2-1, the full variable domain is NAGVMQNPRHLVRRRGQEARLRCSPMKGHSHVYWYRQLPEEGLKFMVYLQKENIIDESGMPKERFSAEFPKEGPSILRIQQVVRGDSAAYFCASSPRTSGGAGEQFFGPGTRLTVL.